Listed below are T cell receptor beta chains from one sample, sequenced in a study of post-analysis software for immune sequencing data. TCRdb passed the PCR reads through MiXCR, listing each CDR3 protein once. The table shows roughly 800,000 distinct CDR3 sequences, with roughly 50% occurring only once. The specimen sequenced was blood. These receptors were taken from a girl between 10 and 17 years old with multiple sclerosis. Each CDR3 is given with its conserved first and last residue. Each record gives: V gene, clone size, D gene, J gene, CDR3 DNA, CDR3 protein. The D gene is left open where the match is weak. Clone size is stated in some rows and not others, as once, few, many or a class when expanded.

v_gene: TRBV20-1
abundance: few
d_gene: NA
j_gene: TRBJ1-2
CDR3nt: TGCAGTGCTAGAGGCCAGGAGGGAAGCTACACCTTC
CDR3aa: CSARGQEGSYTF

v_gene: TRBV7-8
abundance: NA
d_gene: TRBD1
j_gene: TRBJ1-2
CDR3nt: TGTGCCAGCAGCCCCCAGACAGGGCTGACGGGGGGCTACACCTTC
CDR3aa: CASSPQTGLTGGYTF

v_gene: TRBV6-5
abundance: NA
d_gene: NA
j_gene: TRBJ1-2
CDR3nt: TGTGCCAGCAGTCAGACATCTCCCAACTATGGCTACACCTTC
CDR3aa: CASSQTSPNYGYTF

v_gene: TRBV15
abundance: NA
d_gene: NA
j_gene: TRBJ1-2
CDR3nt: TGTGCCACCAGCAGGGCGCTTGTAGGGTCCGGCTACACCTTC
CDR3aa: CATSRALVGSGYTF

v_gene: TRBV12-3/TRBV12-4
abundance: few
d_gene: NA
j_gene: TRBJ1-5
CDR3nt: TGTGCCAGCAGCCCGGGGTGGGGGCAAGTTAGCAATCAGCCCCAGCATTTT
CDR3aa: CASSPGWGQVSNQPQHF

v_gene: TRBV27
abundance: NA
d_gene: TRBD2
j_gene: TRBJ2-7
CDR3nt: TGTGCCAGCAGTTTATCGGGACTACCCTCCTCCTACGAGCAGTACTTC
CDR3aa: CASSLSGLPSSYEQYF

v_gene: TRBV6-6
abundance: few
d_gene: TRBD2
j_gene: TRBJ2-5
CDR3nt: TGTGCCAGCAGTTCGCCCCTAGCGGGAGATACGGAGACCCAGTACTTC
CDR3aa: CASSSPLAGDTETQYF

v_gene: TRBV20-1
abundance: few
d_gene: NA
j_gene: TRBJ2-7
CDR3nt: TGCAGTGTACCGGGGCAGGGCGGCTACGAGCAGTACTTC
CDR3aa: CSVPGQGGYEQYF

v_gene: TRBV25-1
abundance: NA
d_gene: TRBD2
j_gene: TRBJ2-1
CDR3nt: TGTGCCAGCAGTGATGGGACTAGCGGGATCCGTGATGAGCAGTTCTTC
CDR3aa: CASSDGTSGIRDEQFF

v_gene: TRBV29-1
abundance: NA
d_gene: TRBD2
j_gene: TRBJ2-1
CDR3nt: TGCAGCGCATGCCTAGCGGGAGCGAGTAATGAGCAGTTCTTC
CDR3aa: CSACLAGASNEQFF

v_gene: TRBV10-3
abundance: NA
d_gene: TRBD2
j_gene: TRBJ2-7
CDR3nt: TGTGCCATCAGTGACGAACCGGGACTAGCGGGAGCATCCTTCTCCTACGAGCAGTACTTC
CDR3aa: CAISDEPGLAGASFSYEQYF

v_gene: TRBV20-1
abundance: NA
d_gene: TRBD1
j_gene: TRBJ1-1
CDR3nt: TGCAGTGCTAAGGACAGGGTCGGCACTGAAGCTTTCTTT
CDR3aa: CSAKDRVGTEAFF

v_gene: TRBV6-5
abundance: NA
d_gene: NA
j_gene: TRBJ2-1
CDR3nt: TGTGCCAGCACGCAGGGGGGTTACAATGAGCAGTTCTTC
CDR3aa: CASTQGGYNEQFF

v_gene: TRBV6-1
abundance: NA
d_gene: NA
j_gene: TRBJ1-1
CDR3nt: TGTGCCAGCAGTCCCCTTTCTGGTAGGAGCGAGGACACTGAAGCTTTCTTT
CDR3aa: CASSPLSGRSEDTEAFF

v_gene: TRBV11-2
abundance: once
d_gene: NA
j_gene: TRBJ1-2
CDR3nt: TGTGCCAGCAGCTTTGCGACGGTTTATGGCTACACCTTC
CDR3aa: CASSFATVYGYTF

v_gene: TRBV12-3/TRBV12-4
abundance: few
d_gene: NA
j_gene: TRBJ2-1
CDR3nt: TGTGCCAGCAGTCCTAGCCCTCCGAAGCAGTTCTTC
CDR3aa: CASSPSPPKQFF

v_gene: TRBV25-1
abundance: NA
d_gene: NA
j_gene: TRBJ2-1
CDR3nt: TGTGCCAGCAGCGTTCTGGGTGGGCAGTTCTTC
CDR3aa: CASSVLGGQFF

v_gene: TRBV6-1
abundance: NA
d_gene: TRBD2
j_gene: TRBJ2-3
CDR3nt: TGTGCCAGCAGGAGACTAGCGGGAGGGCCGACGCAGTATTTT
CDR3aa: CASRRLAGGPTQYF

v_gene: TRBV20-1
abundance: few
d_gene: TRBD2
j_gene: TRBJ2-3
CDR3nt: TGCAGTGCCCGAAGACTAGCGGGAGACGGAGATACGCAGTATTTT
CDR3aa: CSARRLAGDGDTQYF

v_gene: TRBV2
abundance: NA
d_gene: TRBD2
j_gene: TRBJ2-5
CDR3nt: TGTGCCAGCAGTGTGGGGACTAGCGGGAGCGACAATGGGCAGTACTTC
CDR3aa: CASSVGTSGSDNGQYF

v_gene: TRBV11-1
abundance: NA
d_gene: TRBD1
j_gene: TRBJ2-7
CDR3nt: TGTGCCAGCAGCTTCACAGGGGGGACCTACGAGCAGTACTTC
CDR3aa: CASSFTGGTYEQYF

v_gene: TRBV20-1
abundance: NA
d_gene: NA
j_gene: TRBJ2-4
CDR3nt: TGCAGTGCTACAAAGCGTGGGGGCCACAAAAACATTCAGTACTTC
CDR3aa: CSATKRGGHKNIQYF

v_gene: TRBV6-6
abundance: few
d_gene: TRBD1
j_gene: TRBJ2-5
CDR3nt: TGTGCCAGCAGTTACGGGACCCCGACAGGGAAGAAAGAGACCCAGTACTTC
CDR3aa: CASSYGTPTGKKETQYF

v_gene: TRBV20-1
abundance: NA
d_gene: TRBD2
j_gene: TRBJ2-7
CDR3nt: TGCAGTGCTAGAGATTTAGGACTAGCGGGGACGCTCCGAACCTACGAGCAGTACTTC
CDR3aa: CSARDLGLAGTLRTYEQYF

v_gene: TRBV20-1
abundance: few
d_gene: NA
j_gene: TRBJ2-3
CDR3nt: TGCGCCCGAAGGCAGATTAGCGGACTCACAGATACGCAGTATTTT
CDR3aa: CARRQISGLTDTQYF

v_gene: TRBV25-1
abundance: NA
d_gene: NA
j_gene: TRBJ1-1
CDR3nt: TGTGCCAGCAGTGAAGATGGAGGGGCCACTGAAACTTTCTTT
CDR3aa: CASSEDGGATETFF

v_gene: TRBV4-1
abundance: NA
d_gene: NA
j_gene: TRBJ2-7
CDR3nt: TGCGCCAGCAGCCAAGATGGCCTAGCCTACGAGCAGTACTTC
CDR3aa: CASSQDGLAYEQYF

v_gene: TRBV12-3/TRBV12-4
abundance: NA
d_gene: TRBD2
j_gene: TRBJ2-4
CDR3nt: TGTGCCAGCAGTTATTCTAGCGGAAACATTCAGTACTTC
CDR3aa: CASSYSSGNIQYF

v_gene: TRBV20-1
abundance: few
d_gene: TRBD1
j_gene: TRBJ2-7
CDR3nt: TGCAGTGCTAGAGATGGGACAGGGACGATCGACGAGCAGTACTTC
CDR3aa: CSARDGTGTIDEQYF

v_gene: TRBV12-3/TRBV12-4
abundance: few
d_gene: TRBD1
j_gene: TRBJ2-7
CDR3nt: TGTGCCAGCAGTTTACCGGGACAGGGGATTTCCGAGCAGTACTTC
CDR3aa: CASSLPGQGISEQYF

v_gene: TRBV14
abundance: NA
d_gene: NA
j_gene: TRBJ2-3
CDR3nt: TGTGCCAGCAGCCAAGGTTTCGCTACGCAGTATTTT
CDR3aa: CASSQGFATQYF

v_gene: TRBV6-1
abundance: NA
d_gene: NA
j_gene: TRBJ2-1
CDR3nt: TGTGCCAGCAGGCCTCCTCCCTCCGATGGGCAGTTCTTC
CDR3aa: CASRPPPSDGQFF

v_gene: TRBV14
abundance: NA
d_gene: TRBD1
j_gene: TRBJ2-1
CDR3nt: TGTGCCAGCAGCCCCCGGCGGGCAGGGGGCTACAATGAGCAGTTCTTC
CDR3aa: CASSPRRAGGYNEQFF

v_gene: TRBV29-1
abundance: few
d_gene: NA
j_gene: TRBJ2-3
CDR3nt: TGCAGCGCCTGGAGCGGGACAGATACGCAGTATTTT
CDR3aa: CSAWSGTDTQYF

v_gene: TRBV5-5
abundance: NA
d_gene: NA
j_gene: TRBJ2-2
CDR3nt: TGTGCCAGCAGCCGACAGAAGAACACCGGGGAGCTGTTTTTT
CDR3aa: CASSRQKNTGELFF

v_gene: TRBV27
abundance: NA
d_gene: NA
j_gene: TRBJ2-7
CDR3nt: TGTGCCAGCAGTTTATCGGACGGAACTCTTTCCTACGAGCAGTACTTC
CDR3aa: CASSLSDGTLSYEQYF

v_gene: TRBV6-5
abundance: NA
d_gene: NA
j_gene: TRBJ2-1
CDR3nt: TGTGCCAGCAGTTGGGACCCCAGCTCCTACAATGAGCAGTTCTTC
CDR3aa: CASSWDPSSYNEQFF

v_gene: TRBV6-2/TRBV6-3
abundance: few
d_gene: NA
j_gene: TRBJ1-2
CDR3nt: TGTGCCAGCAGTTACAATTTTCAACAGGGAGACTATGGCTACACCTTC
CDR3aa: CASSYNFQQGDYGYTF

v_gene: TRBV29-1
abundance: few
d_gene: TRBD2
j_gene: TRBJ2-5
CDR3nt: TGCAGCGTTGAGAGACTAGCGGGAGGGGAAGAGACCCAGTACTTC
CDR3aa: CSVERLAGGEETQYF

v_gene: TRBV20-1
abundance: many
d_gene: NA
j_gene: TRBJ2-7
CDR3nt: TGCAGTGCTCCTCCTCCGACTCGGAGTTACGAGCAGTACTTC
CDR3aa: CSAPPPTRSYEQYF

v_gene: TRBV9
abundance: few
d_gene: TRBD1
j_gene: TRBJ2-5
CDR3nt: TGTGCCAGCAGCGTTTCGGGACAGGGGGCACAAGAGACCCAGTACTTC
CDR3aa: CASSVSGQGAQETQYF

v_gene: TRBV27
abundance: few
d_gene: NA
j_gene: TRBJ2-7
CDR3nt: TGTGCCAGTGGAACTTCCAGCTACGAGCAGTACTTC
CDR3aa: CASGTSSYEQYF

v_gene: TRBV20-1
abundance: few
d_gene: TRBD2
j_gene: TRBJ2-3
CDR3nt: TGCAGTGCCCCTAGCGGGAGATTTTCTGGAGCAGATACGCAGTATTTT
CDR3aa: CSAPSGRFSGADTQYF

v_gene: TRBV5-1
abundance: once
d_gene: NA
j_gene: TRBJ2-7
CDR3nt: TGCGCCAGCAGCTCGGCGGGACCTGACGAGCAGTACTTC
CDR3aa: CASSSAGPDEQYF

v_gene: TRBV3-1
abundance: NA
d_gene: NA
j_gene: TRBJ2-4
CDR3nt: TGTGCCAGCAGCCAGGAACCGTGGAGCAAAAACATTCAGTACTTC
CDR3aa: CASSQEPWSKNIQYF

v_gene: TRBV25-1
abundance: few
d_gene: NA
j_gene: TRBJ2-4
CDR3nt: TGTGCCAGCACCGACGGGCTGGCCAACATTCAGTACTTC
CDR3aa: CASTDGLANIQYF

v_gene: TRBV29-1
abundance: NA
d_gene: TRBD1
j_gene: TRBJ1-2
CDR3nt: TGCAGCGTTGACGCAGGGGGCGCCTATGGCTACACCTTC
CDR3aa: CSVDAGGAYGYTF

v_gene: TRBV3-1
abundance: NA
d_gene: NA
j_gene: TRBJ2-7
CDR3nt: TGTGCCAGCAGCCACCCGGACAGCTACGAGCAGTACTTC
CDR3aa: CASSHPDSYEQYF

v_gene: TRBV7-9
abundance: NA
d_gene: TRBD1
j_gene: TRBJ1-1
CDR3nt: TGTGCCAGCAGCCAGGGGGGGCCGTCTCGCGCTGAAGCTTTCTTT
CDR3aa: CASSQGGPSRAEAFF

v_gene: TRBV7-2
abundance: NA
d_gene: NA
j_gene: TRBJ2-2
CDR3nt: TGTGCCAGCAGCTTATACACCGGGGAGCTGTTTTTT
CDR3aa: CASSLYTGELFF

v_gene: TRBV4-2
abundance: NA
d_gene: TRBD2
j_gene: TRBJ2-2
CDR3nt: TGTGCCAGCAGCCAAGGGGGAGGGCCTACCGGGGAGCTGTTTTTT
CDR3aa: CASSQGGGPTGELFF